This is a list of T cell receptor beta chains from one sample in a study of T-cell memory formation after mild COVID-19. Via MiXCR, TCRdb re-called the 5' RACE reads, giving one row per CDR3 protein. The data hold approximately 300,000 distinct CDR3 sequences, with approximately 19% observed a single time. The sample was PBMCs or a T cell subset sorted from them (not recorded which). The receptors were sampled from a man aged 18 to 29 who had mild COVID-19 (a few samples of this study predate the infection). Cell type and time point are not known. Both conserved end residues are part of each CDR3. D genes are given only for firm matches. Not all rows give a size; the values are once, few, many and, for expanded clones, a class.

size,J,D,V,DNA,CDR3
few,TRBJ2-1,TRBD2,TRBV9,TGTGCCAGCAGCGCCATAGCGGGGGGGCTTATCGATGAGCAGTTCTTC,CASSAIAGGLIDEQFF
.,TRBJ2-1,.,TRBV27,TGTGCCAGCAGTCTCCCCCAGGACAATGAGCAGTTCTTC,CASSLPQDNEQFF
few,TRBJ2-2,.,TRBV12-3/TRBV12-4,TGTGCCAGCAGTTTAGGACAGGACACCGGGGAGCTGTTTTTT,CASSLGQDTGELFF
.,TRBJ1-1,.,TRBV12-3/TRBV12-4,TGTGCCAGCAGTTTGGGTAGGATCCTGAACACTGAAGCTTTCTTT,CASSLGRILNTEAFF
.,TRBJ1-5,.,TRBV2,TGTGCCAGCAGTGAAGTTACCGGAACAGGTGGGCCCCAGCATTTT,CASSEVTGTGGPQHF
.,TRBJ1-2,TRBD1,TRBV7-2,TGTGCCAGCAGCTTAGGGACAGGGAGGAACTATGGCTACACCTTC,CASSLGTGRNYGYTF
.,TRBJ1-1,.,TRBV18,TGTGCCAGCTCACCATTTAGGGGCACTGAAGCTTTCTTT,CASSPFRGTEAFF
few,TRBJ2-3,.,TRBV7-6,TGTGCCAGCAGCGAGATGGTGTTTCCAGATACGCAGTATTTT,CASSEMVFPDTQYF
few,TRBJ2-1,TRBD2,TRBV12-3/TRBV12-4,TGTGCCAGCCGCGGGGGGGAAGGCAATGAGCAGTTCTTC,CASRGGEGNEQFF
few,TRBJ1-6,.,TRBV7-6,TGTGCCAGCCGCAACGAGGGGAATTCACCCCTCCACTTT,CASRNEGNSPLHF
few,TRBJ2-2,.,TRBV5-4,TGTGCCAGCAGCGGGGGGACAGTCGCGAACACCGGGGAGCTGTTTTTT,CASSGGTVANTGELFF
.,TRBJ2-5,TRBD2,TRBV7-2,TGTGCCAGCATCCTGGGTAGCGGGGGGCTCGGAGGGACCCAGTACTTC,CASILGSGGLGGTQYF
few,TRBJ1-2,.,TRBV20-1,.,CSARDGRDSSSGYTF
few,TRBJ1-1,.,TRBV7-2,TGTGCCAGCAGCCCCGTATCGGACACTGAAGCTTTCTTT,CASSPVSDTEAFF
few,TRBJ1-2,.,TRBV9,TGTGCCAGCAGCGCGGGGACCCTCGAGGACTCCTATGGCTACACCTTC,CASSAGTLEDSYGYTF
few,TRBJ2-5,TRBD1,TRBV10-3,TGTGCCATCAGCCTGACAGGGGAGTTCCAAGAGACCCAGTACTTC,CAISLTGEFQETQYF
.,TRBJ2-3,TRBD2,TRBV6-2/TRBV6-3,TGTGCCAGCAGTTACTCGTCTAGCGGGGGACGCACAGATACGCAGTATTTT,CASSYSSSGGRTDTQYF
.,TRBJ1-6,TRBD1,TRBV6-1,TGTGCCAGCAGTGAAAGACAGGGTCATAATTCACCCCTCCACTTT,CASSERQGHNSPLHF
few,TRBJ2-2,.,TRBV29-1,TGCAGCGTTGGCGGGGCAGGCACCGGGGAGCTGTTTTTT,CSVGGAGTGELFF
.,TRBJ2-3,.,TRBV30,TGTGCCGGGAGTGGTTGGGGCCCGACAGATACGCAGTATTTT,CAGSGWGPTDTQYF
.,TRBJ2-4,.,TRBV3-1,TGTGCCAGCAGCCAAGGCCAGGGCCGGAGCATTCAGTACTTC,CASSQGQGRSIQYF
few,TRBJ2-3,.,TRBV20-1,TGCAGTGCTAGAGCAGCCCCAGATACGCAGTATTTT,CSARAAPDTQYF
.,TRBJ2-1,TRBD2,TRBV5-1,TGCGCCAGCAGCTTGGGGCTCGGGGGGGGATACAATGAGCAGTTCTTC,CASSLGLGGGYNEQFF
many,TRBJ2-3,TRBD2,TRBV7-2,TGTGCCAGCAGGGTGGCGGGGGCAGATACGCAGTATTTT,CASRVAGADTQYF
many,TRBJ2-7,TRBD1,TRBV18,TGTGCCAGCTCACGACAGGGCTCCTACGAGCAGTACTTC,CASSRQGSYEQYF
few,TRBJ2-4,TRBD2,TRBV27,TGTGCCAGCAGTTTATCCGGGGGGGTCGGGAACATTCAGTACTTC,CASSLSGGVGNIQYF
.,TRBJ1-1,.,TRBV29-1,TGCAGCACCGTAAGGGGACCTGAAGCTTTCTTT,CSTVRGPEAFF
.,TRBJ1-4,.,TRBV12-3/TRBV12-4,TGTGCCAGCAGTTTATTCGCCTCGGGGGCTAATGAAAAACTGTTTTTT,CASSLFASGANEKLFF
.,TRBJ1-4,.,TRBV4-1,TGCGCCAGCAGCCAAACCGACTTTAATGAAAAACTGTTTTTT,CASSQTDFNEKLFF
few,TRBJ2-2,.,TRBV9,TGTGCCAGCACACAGACCCGAAGGGGGACCGGGGAGCTGTTTTTT,CASTQTRRGTGELFF
few,TRBJ2-5,TRBD2,TRBV7-9,TGTGCCAGCAGCTTTGGCGGGGGGGCCGGTGAGACCCAGTACTTC,CASSFGGGAGETQYF
.,TRBJ2-1,.,TRBV7-2,TGTGCCAGCAGCTTAGTAGGGGGGAGTGAGCAGTTCTTC,CASSLVGGSEQFF
.,TRBJ2-5,.,TRBV9,TGTGCCAGCAGCGTAGCCCACGGGGGGACCCAGTACTTC,CASSVAHGGTQYF
few,TRBJ2-2,.,TRBV29-1,TGCAGCGTTCTTTCGGCTGGGGAGCTGTTTTTT,CSVLSAGELFF
many,TRBJ2-3,.,TRBV18,TGTGCCAGCTCAGTTGCCAGCACAGATACGCAGTATTTT,CASSVASTDTQYF
.,TRBJ1-5,.,TRBV7-8,TGTGCCAGCAGCTTAGCGCGAAGGGGTCAGCCCCAGCATTTT,CASSLARRGQPQHF
.,TRBJ2-2,.,TRBV5-1,TGCGCCAGCGGAGATCAGGGGAACACCGGGGAGCTGTTTTTT,CASGDQGNTGELFF
few,TRBJ2-7,.,TRBV5-1,TGCGCCAGCAAGAGGACACTCGACTCCTACGAGCAGTACTTC,CASKRTLDSYEQYF
few,TRBJ2-1,.,TRBV21-1,TGTGCCTTGCAGATCACTTTTAATGAGCAGTTCTTC,CALQITFNEQFF
few,TRBJ1-1,.,TRBV4-1,TGCGCCAGCAGCGGACACATACGGAACACTGAAGCTTTCTTT,CASSGHIRNTEAFF
few,TRBJ2-4,.,TRBV5-1,TGCGCCAGCAGCTTGGCGGGGGACGGGAACATTCAGTACTTC,CASSLAGDGNIQYF
few,TRBJ2-1,.,TRBV20-1,TGCAGTGCCACCCAGGGGCATGAGCAGTTCTTC,CSATQGHEQFF
.,TRBJ2-2,.,TRBV7-6,TGTGCCAGCAGCTTAGGTGGGGGCATCGGGGAGCTGTTTTTT,CASSLGGGIGELFF
few,TRBJ1-5,.,TRBV28,TGTGCCAGCAGCCTGGTGGGGGCTTCGAGCAATCAGCCCCAGCATTTT,CASSLVGASSNQPQHF
.,TRBJ1-1,.,TRBV10-3,TGTGCCATCAGTGAACCGGGACGGGGGTACACTGAAGCTTTCTTT,CAISEPGRGYTEAFF
.,TRBJ2-2,.,TRBV7-2,TGTGCCAGCAGCGAGACAGTCTCGAACACCGGGGAGCTGTTTTTT,CASSETVSNTGELFF
few,TRBJ2-3,TRBD1,TRBV5-4,TGTGCCAGCAGCTTGGTTGGACAGGGGGCCACAGATACGCAGTATTTT,CASSLVGQGATDTQYF
.,TRBJ1-4,.,TRBV7-2,TGTGCCAGCAGCTCACGGTTAGCAACTAATGAAAAACTGTTTTTT,CASSSRLATNEKLFF
few,TRBJ2-5,.,TRBV7-9,TGTGCCACCTCCCAAGAGACCCAGTACTTC,CATSQETQYF
many,TRBJ2-1,.,TRBV6-5,TGTGCCAGCAGCCCCGACGGAGGTTCCTACAATGAGCAGTTCTTC,CASSPDGGSYNEQFF
.,TRBJ1-3,.,TRBV6-2/TRBV6-3,TGTGCCAGCAGTCGCCTCGGGTATGGAAACACCATATATTTT,CASSRLGYGNTIYF
few,TRBJ2-5,TRBD2,TRBV7-2,TGTGCCAGCAGCTTCGCGGGGGAGCAAGAGACCCAGTACTTC,CASSFAGEQETQYF
.,TRBJ2-5,TRBD2,TRBV9,TGTGCCAGCAGCGAGACTAGCGGGGGGCTAGAGACCCAGTACTTC,CASSETSGGLETQYF